The TCR beta chain described here comes from a study of T cells in Graves' hyperthyroidism and ophthalmopathy. For the study at large: Peripheral blood was collected at initial diagnosis, before any treatment. Regarding the study as a whole: A 13 V-J model separated ophthalmopathy from stable hyperthyroidism. Blood also carried most thyroid clonotypes expanded above 0.001.

This clonotype appeared many times. Its antigen is currently unknown. A read error may account for a junction end that differs from germline. Patients having uncontrolled infection, another autoimmune disease, pregnancy or lactation were not included. TCR beta CDR3 regions were amplified from RNA. Using the HTBI primer set, a first-round RT-PCR was run on the TCR CDR3. One entry per CDR3 protein results from TCRdb running MiXCR on the multiplex PCR reads. This table has about 520,000 distinct CDR3 sequences, around 24% appearing once. The source is a woman aged 30 to 39 with Graves' ophthalmopathy. Sequences were obtained from blood.

CDR3 in amino acids: CASGRSYEQCF. The DNA of the CDR3 is TGTGCCAGCGGGAGATCCTACGAGCAGTGCTTC. The gene calls are TRBV27 and TRBJ2-7; weak D call: TRBD2 (5 bases). The CDR3 has 11 amino acids. Germline lookup yields CDR1 MNHEY and CDR2 SMNVEV (reference sequence).